These 18 T cell receptor beta chains share one sample of origin, sequenced in a study of blood T cell repertoires in COVID-19. Assay: immunoSEQ multiplex PCR; the TCRdb copy retains only in-frame clones and omits some. The profile shows 75,000 to 90,000 clones, around four fifths of them singletons. Sequences were obtained from peripheral blood. Receptors originate from a man at least 80 years old with active or convalescent COVID-19.

The rearrangement uses TRBV25-1 and TRBJ2-1, with 9 nucleotides matching TRBD2. V dropped 2 bases and J dropped 8; count of bases not matched to a gene: 10. Germline V gene data show CDR1 as MGHDK and CDR2 as SYGVNS. There are 16 residues in the CDR3. The chain's CDR3 is CASSEVETSGRDEQFF. For the CDR3, the DNA is TGTGCCAGCAGTGAAGTTGAGACTAGCGGACGGGATGAGCAGTTCTTC.

This clone turned up a few times. The V call is TRBV14, the J call TRBJ2-3; D might be TRBD1 (5 bases). The germline V gene has CDR1 SGHDN and CDR2 FVKESK. The CDR3 extends over 13 amino acids. Trimming pared 3 bases from V and 4 bases from J, leaving 8 bases between. The CDR3 bases are TGTGCCAGCAGCCACATCAGGGCAGATACGCAGTATTTT. Protein product: CASSHIRADTQYF.

The chain is built from TRBV28 and TRBJ2-3; TRBD1 aligns across 9 bases. This CDR3 is built from 15 residues. V trimming: 2 bases; J trimming: 4 bases; junction bases outside the gene matches: 4. Germline CDR1 reads MDHEN; CDR2 reads SYDVKM. The CDR3 sequence is CASSLDRGWADTQYF. DNA of the CDR3: TGTGCCAGCAGTTTAGACAGGGGGTGGGCAGATACGCAGTATTTT. The full variable domain, rest sourced from reference TRBV28 and TRBJ2-3, is DVKVTQSSRYLVKRTGEKVFLECVQDMDHENMFWYRQDPGLGLRLIYFSYDVKMKEKGDIPEGYSVSREKKERFSLILESASTNQTSMYLCASSLDRGWADTQYFGPGTRLTVL.

The chain combines TRBV4-1 with TRBJ1-1; D uncertain. The CDR3 sequence is 15 residues long. The V and J ends lost 1 base and 3 bases respectively, with 12 bases between them. From germline, CDR1 is MGHRA and CDR2 YSYEKL. CDR3 nucleotides: TGCGCCAGCAGCCAAGGGATCGGCAGGTACACTGAAGCTTTCTTT. Translated: CASSQGIGRYTEAFF.

The chain has TRBV11-2 and TRBJ1-2; D gene ambiguous. CDR1 SGHAT and CDR2 FQNNGV come from the germline V gene. Trimming removed 1 base at V and 1 base at J, with 4 bases between. The CDR3 totals 13 residues. The CDR3: CASSLGSNYGYTF. DNA of the CDR3: TGTGCCAGCAGCTTAGGGAGTAACTATGGCTACACCTTC.

This clone has just a few counts. The chain recombines TRBV19 with TRBJ1-1; TRBD1 matches 7 bases. Germline CDR1 is LNHDA and CDR2 is SQIVND (reference sequence). The V and J ends lost 5 bases and 2 bases, in that order; junction bases with no gene match: 8. CDR3 length: 15 residues. CDR3 protein: CASSVIGGSNTEAFF. CDR3 coding DNA: TGTGCCAGTAGTGTTATAGGGGGCTCAAACACTGAAGCTTTCTTT.

This CDR3 is CASSPDRARVGYGYTF. The CDR3 DNA is TGTGCCAGCAGCCCGGATAGGGCCAGGGTGGGCTATGGCTACACCTTC. The rearrangement uses TRBV5-6 and TRBJ1-2; a possible D gene is TRBD1 (5 bases). V dropped 4 bases and J dropped 4 bases, with 20 bases sitting between them. The CDR3 length is 16 residues. The germline CDR1 and CDR2 sequences are SGHDT and YYEEEE.

This clone showed up just once. The gene calls are TRBV4-2 and TRBJ2-2; 7 bases are shared with TRBD2. This CDR3 contains 14 residues. The germline CDR1 and CDR2 sequences are LGHNA and YNFKEQ. The junction had 3 bases not matched to a gene; V was cut back by 0 bases and J by 8 bases. CDR3 coding DNA: TGTGCCAGCAGCCAAGATCGGGGGGTAGGGGAGCTGTTTTTT. Its translation: CASSQDRGVGELFF.

This clone occurred a few times. CDR3 sequence (DNA): TGTGCCAGCAGCCGTGCGCAGGGACTGGATGAAAAACTGTTTTTT. As protein: CASSRAQGLDEKLFF. The V and J genes are TRBV6-5 and TRBJ1-4; D might be TRBD1 (5 bases). The CDR3 is 15 residues long. Germline V lookup: CDR1 MNHEY, CDR2 SVGAGI. Trimming removed 6 bases at V and 6 bases at J, with 17 bases between.

In DNA form, the CDR3 reads TGCGCCAGCAGCCAAAGGGGAAAAAGCGGGAGACAGTACAATGAGCAGTTCTTC. The encoded protein is CASSQRGKSGRQYNEQFF. The rearrangement joins TRBV4-1 to TRBJ2-1; the match to TRBD2 covers 8 bases. The V and J ends lost 2 bases and 4 bases, in that order; junction bases with no gene match: 13. The CDR3 covers 18 residues. Looked up from germline, CDR1 is MGHRA and CDR2 is YSYEKL.

The chain carries TRBV11-3 and TRBJ1-2; D may be TRBD1 (6 bases). V was cut by 8 bases and J by 3 bases, with 13 bases left in between. Germline lookup yields CDR1 SGHNT and CDR2 YENEEA. The CDR3 is 13 amino acids. The CDR3 loop reads CASGGGAYYGYTF. CDR3 DNA: TGTGCCAGCGGTGGGGGGGCCTACTATGGCTACACCTTC. Drawing the rest from reference TRBV11-3 and TRBJ1-2, the complete variable domain is EAGVVQSPRYKIIEKKQPVAFWCNPISGHNTLYWYLQNLGQGPELLIRYENEEAVDDSQLPKDRFSAERLKGVDSTLKIQPAELGDSAVYLCASGGGAYYGYTFGSGTRLTVV.

This clone has more than one count but fewer than ten. This rearrangement joins TRBV5-1 to TRBJ1-5; D is possibly TRBD1 (5 bases). The CDR3 sequence is 14 residues long. Trimming stripped 4 bases from V and 1 base from J, with 9 bases between. Germline lookup yields CDR1 SGHRS and CDR2 YFSETQ. The CDR3 here is CASSPQGSNQPQHF. Written as DNA, the CDR3 is TGCGCCAGCAGCCCTCAGGGAAGCAATCAGCCCCAGCATTTT.

CDR3 in DNA: TGTGCCACCAGTGCCCCAGCGGGGGGAGAGCAGTTCTTC. It encodes CATSAPAGGEQFF. This chain uses TRBV24-1 with TRBJ2-1; 9 nucleotides line up with TRBD2. V lost 5 bases, J lost 10 bases, and 5 bases stayed unmatched. The germline V gene has CDR1 KGHDR and CDR2 SFDVKD. This CDR3 comprises 13 residues.

This sequence joins TRBV3-1 (or the pseudogene TRBV3-2) and TRBJ1-2; 7 bases align to TRBD1. The ends lost 4 bases at V and 6 bases at J; junction bases unmatched: 2. The CDR3 runs 12 residues. Germline V gene sequence: CDR1 LGHDT, CDR2 YNNKEL (reference sequence). DNA for the CDR3: TGTGCCAGCAGCCCGACAGGGAATGGCTACACCTTC. Protein sequence: CASSPTGNGYTF.

This rearrangement joins TRBV6-1 to TRBJ1-4, with 8 bases fitting TRBD1. Unmatched junction bases numbered 9, after V lost 2 bases and J lost 10 bases. Looked up from germline, CDR1 is MNHNS and CDR2 is SASEGT. The CDR3 runs 15 residues. CDR3 nucleotide sequence: TGTGCCAGCAGTGAATGGGAGACAGGGGTTGGAAAACTGTTTTTT. It translates to CASSEWETGVGKLFF.

This chain links TRBV5-1 with TRBJ2-1, with D possibly matching TRBD1 (6 bases). CDR1 and CDR2 from the germline V gene are SGHRS and YFSETQ. There are 15 residues in the CDR3. Trimming shortened V by 3 bases and J by 10 bases, and 20 bases separated the two germline ends. CDR3 coding DNA: TGCGCCAGCAGCTCACAAACAACAGGGTCCCGGGAGCAGTTCTTC. Its protein is CASSSQTTGSREQFF.

The chain recombines TRBV15 with TRBJ1-2; perhaps TRBD1 as D (5 bases). Germline V gives CDR1 LNHNV, CDR2 YYDKDF (reference sequence). Trimming cost V 0 bases and J 7 bases, with 15 bases left between them. This CDR3 contains 15 residues. The CDR3 here is CATSRDNTGVSGYTF. CDR3 coding DNA: TGTGCCACCAGCAGAGATAATACAGGTGTCTCTGGCTACACCTTC.

This clone was detected once. The CDR3 DNA follows: TGTGCCAGCAGTACCCCAGCAGTAATGGGACAGGGAGTAGCTTTCTTT. Translation: CASSTPAVMGQGVAFF. The chain employs TRBV28 and TRBJ1-1; 9 bases map to TRBD1. In germline, CDR1 is MDHEN, CDR2 SYDVKM. The CDR3 runs 16 residues. The junction had 17 bases not matched to a gene; V was cut back by 5 bases and J by 10 bases.